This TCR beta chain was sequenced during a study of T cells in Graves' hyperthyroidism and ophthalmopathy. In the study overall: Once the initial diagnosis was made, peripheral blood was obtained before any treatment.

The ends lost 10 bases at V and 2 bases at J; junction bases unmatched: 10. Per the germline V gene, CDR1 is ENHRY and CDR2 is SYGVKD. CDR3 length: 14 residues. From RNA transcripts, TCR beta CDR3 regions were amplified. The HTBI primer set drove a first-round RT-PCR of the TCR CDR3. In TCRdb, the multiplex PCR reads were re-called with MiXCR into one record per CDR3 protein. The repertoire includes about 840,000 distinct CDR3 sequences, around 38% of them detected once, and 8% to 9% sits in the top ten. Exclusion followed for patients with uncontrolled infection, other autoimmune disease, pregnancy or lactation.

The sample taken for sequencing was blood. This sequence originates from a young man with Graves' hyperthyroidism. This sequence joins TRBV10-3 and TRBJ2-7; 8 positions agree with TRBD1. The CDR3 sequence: CATTSAGQAYEQYF. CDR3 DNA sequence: TGTGCCACCACTTCGGCGGGACAGGCCTACGAGCAGTACTTC.